This T cell receptor beta chain emerged from a study of blood T cell repertoires in COVID-19. Under the authors' procedure: For nucleated cells, counts were estimated from reference gene primer amplification. Assay: immunoSEQ multiplex PCR; the TCRdb copy retains only in-frame clones and omits some. The V and J calls and clone size are taken from that table; D and trimming were inferred from the DNA. The sample holds about 110,000 clones, around 83% seen once. Germline V gene data show CDR1 as SGHRS and CDR2 as YFSETQ. Trimming removed 0 bases at V and 0 bases at J, with 10 bases between. CDR3 length: 16 residues.

V and J are TRBV5-1 and TRBJ1-3; a possible D gene is TRBD1 (5 bases). Sequenced material: peripheral blood. This TCR was recovered from a man aged 65 to 85 with acute or convalescent COVID-19. The CDR3 sequence: CASSLDRPSSGNTIYF. CDR3 DNA sequence: TGCGCCAGCAGCTTGGACAGGCCTTCCTCTGGAAACACCATATATTTT.